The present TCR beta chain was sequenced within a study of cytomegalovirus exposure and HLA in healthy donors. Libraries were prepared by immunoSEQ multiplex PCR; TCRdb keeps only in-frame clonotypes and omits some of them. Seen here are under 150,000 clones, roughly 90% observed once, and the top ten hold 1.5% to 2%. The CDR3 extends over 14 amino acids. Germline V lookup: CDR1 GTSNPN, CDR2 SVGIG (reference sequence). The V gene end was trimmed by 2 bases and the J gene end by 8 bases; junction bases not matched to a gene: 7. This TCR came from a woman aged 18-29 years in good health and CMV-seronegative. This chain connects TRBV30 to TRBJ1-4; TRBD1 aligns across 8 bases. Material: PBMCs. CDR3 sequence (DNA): TGTGCCTGGAGTCTCGGACAGGGACAAGAAAAACTGTTTTTT. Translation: CAWSLGQGQEKLFF.